This passage covers 15 T cell receptor beta chains from one sample sequenced in a study of technical replicates of blood from four donors. Measured with immunoSEQ multiplex PCR; TCRdb has only the in-frame clones, and not every one. The sample has tens of thousands of clones; roughly 98% are singletons. Sequencing was performed on T cells isolated from PBMCs. The receptors derive from a human donor in good health.

The V gene is TRBV4-1, the J gene TRBJ2-5, with TRBD2 as a possible D gene (6 bases). Germline V gene sequence: CDR1 MGHRA, CDR2 YSYEKL. CDR3 length: 17 amino acids. Trimming removed 4 bases from V and 5 bases from J, with 23 bases in between. CDR3 nucleotides: TGCGCCAGCAGCCTAAAAGCATCCGGGACTCGGACGGAGACCCAGTACTTC. Its protein product is CASSLKASGTRTETQYF.

This rearrangement joins TRBV6-1 to TRBJ2-5; 8 bases line up with TRBD1. The junction had 10 bases not matched to a gene; V was cut back by 2 bases and J by 5 bases. CDR1 and CDR2 (germline): MNHNS, SASEGT. This CDR3 region has 16 residues. The CDR3, as DNA: TGTGCCAGCAGTGAATTAGTGACAGGGGTAGTGGAGACCCAGTACTTC. The encoded protein is CASSELVTGVVETQYF.

The rearrangement joins TRBV11-3 to TRBJ2-7; D is unclear. The CDR3 totals 12 residues. CDR1 is SGHNT and CDR2 is YENEEA in the germline V gene. Trimming left V 3 bases short and J 2 bases short, with 5 bases between. The CDR3 sequence is CASSFKPYEQYF. In nucleotides, the CDR3 is TGTGCCAGCAGCTTTAAGCCCTACGAGCAGTACTTC.

The chain is built from TRBV2 and TRBJ1-2; 9 positions agree with TRBD1. The germline V gene encodes CDR1 SNHLY and CDR2 FYNNEI. The CDR3 runs to 14 residues. Trimming at V came to 5 bases and at J to 7 bases, leaving 8 bases not matched to a gene. In nucleotides, the CDR3 is TGTGCCAGCAGTCCCTTGGGACAGGGTATTGGCTACACCTTC. This codes for CASSPLGQGIGYTF.

The chain recombines TRBV5-1 with TRBJ2-3; 7 nucleotides line up with TRBD1. The trim removed 2 bases at V and 1 base at J, leaving 10 bases unmatched. The CDR3 contains 17 residues. Germline V gives CDR1 SGHRS, CDR2 YFSETQ. CDR3 protein: CASSLGGTAIGTDTQYF. CDR3 DNA: TGCGCCAGCAGCTTAGGGGGCACGGCAATAGGCACAGATACGCAGTATTTT.

This chain joins TRBV6-4 and TRBJ2-1; TRBD1 agrees at 7 bases. V lost 3 bases and J lost 2; bases outside the gene matches: 4. From germline, CDR1 is MRHNA and CDR2 SNTAGT. The CDR3 loop spans 15 amino acids. The DNA of the CDR3 is TGTGCCAGCAGTGAAAAGGGGGCCCCCTACAATGAGCAGTTCTTC. The encoded protein is CASSEKGAPYNEQFF.

V usage is TRBV5-1 and J usage is TRBJ2-3, with TRBD1 identical over 7 bases. Germline V lookup: CDR1 SGHRS, CDR2 YFSETQ. The J segment lost 10 bases and the V segment lost 7 bases, leaving 9 bases of the junction unmatched. The CDR3 consists of 12 residues. The CDR3 DNA is TGCGCCAGCGGAACAGGGGATAGAGCGCAGTATTTT. Its translation: CASGTGDRAQYF.

The chain carries TRBV7-8 and TRBJ1-5; D possibly corresponds to TRBD1 (5 bases). Germline V CDR1 and CDR2: SGHVS, FQNEAQ. Trimming removed 8 bases at V and 1 base at J, with 18 bases between. This CDR3 comprises 16 residues. The CDR3, as DNA: TGTGCCAGCGGTAACGTGGGCAGGGAAAGCAATCAGCCCCAGCATTTT. Its translation is CASGNVGRESNQPQHF.

The chain combines TRBV23-1 with TRBJ1-2; 9 nucleotides match TRBD1. TRBV23-1 is noted as an ORF with a role that remains uncertain. The CDR3 loop spans 17 amino acids. V shed 8 bases, J shed 8 bases, and the junction held 21 bases outside the gene matches. CDR3 region: CASRLWVKYRGQGGYTF. Here the CDR3 DNA reads TGCGCCAGCCGCCTTTGGGTGAAGTACAGGGGGCAGGGAGGCTACACCTTC.

CDR3 sequence: CASSAKWASGGGTDEQFF. The CDR3 DNA is TGTGCCAGCAGCGCCAAATGGGCTAGCGGGGGGGGTACAGATGAGCAGTTCTTC. The V gene is TRBV13, the J gene TRBJ2-1, with TRBD2 matching over 12 bases. The CDR3 length is 18 residues. V shed 5 bases and J 8 bases; nucleotides not matched to a gene: 16. Looked up from germline, CDR1 is PRHDT and CDR2 is FYEKMQ (reference sequence).

This chain uses TRBV9 with TRBJ2-2; 10 nucleotides line up with TRBD2. The V gene end was trimmed by 9 bases and the J gene end by 6 bases; junction bases not matched to a gene: 11. The CDR3 runs 15 residues. Germline assignment: CDR1 SGDLS and CDR2 YYNGEE. The CDR3 nucleotides are TGTGCCACTCAAAGCGGGGGGGCCTCTGCCGGGGAGCTGTTTTTT. This sequence encodes CATQSGGASAGELFF.

The chain is built from TRBV7-2 and TRBJ1-5, with D unresolved. CDR3 size: 12 residues. Germline V gene sequence: CDR1 SGHTA, CDR2 FQGNSA. V shed 5 bases and J shed 3 bases, with 5 bases lying between them. The CDR3 sequence is CASSVNNQPQHF. The CDR3 region has the DNA TGTGCCAGCAGCGTCAACAATCAGCCCCAGCATTTT. Filled out from reference TRBV7-2 and TRBJ1-5, the complete variable domain reads GAGVSQSPSNKVTEKGKDVELRCDPISGHTALYWYRQSLGQGLEFLIYFQGNSAPDKSGLPSDRFSAERTGGSVSTLTIQRTQQEDSAVYLCASSVNNQPQHFGDGTRLSIL.

V is TRBV30 and J is TRBJ2-2; the D is unclear. Germline CDR1 reads GTSNPN; CDR2 reads SVGIG (reference sequence). V gave up 0 bases and J gave up 3 bases, with 5 bases separating them. The CDR3 is made up of 13 amino acids. CDR3: CAWSVTDTGELFF. Here the CDR3 DNA reads TGTGCCTGGAGTGTAACAGACACCGGGGAGCTGTTTTTT. The whole variable domain, remainder taken from reference TRBV30 and TRBJ2-2, is SQTIHQWPATLVQPVGSPLSLECTVEGTSNPNLYWYRQAAGRGLQLLFYSVGIGQISSEVPQNLSASRPQDRQFILSSKKLLLSDSGFYLCAWSVTDTGELFFGEGSRLTVL.

The chain combines TRBV5-4 with TRBJ2-7; D is perhaps TRBD2 (6 bases). V lost 4 bases and J 5 bases, leaving 16 bases between the germline ends. CDR3 length: 14 residues. The germline V gene encodes CDR1 SGHNT and CDR2 YYREEE (reference sequence). DNA of the CDR3: TGTGCCAGCAGCCACCGCAGGCGGGGTCACGAGCAGTACTTC. Translated, it gives CASSHRRRGHEQYF.

The CDR3: CASKRQGGGYGYTF. The DNA of the CDR3 is TGTGCCAGCAAACGACAGGGGGGAGGCTATGGCTACACCTTC. V usage is TRBV7-9 and J usage is TRBJ1-2, with 9 bases that match TRBD1. From germline, CDR1 is SEHNR and CDR2 FQNEAQ (reference sequence). This CDR3 spans 14 amino acids. With 7 bases clipped from V and 4 bases from J, the junction kept 7 bases outside the gene matches.